These 20 T cell receptor beta chains were all obtained from the same sample, sequenced in a study of control samples from healthy donors and cancer patients. The protocol was immunoSEQ multiplex PCR, while the TCRdb copy is restricted to in-frame clones and leaves out a portion. This sample yields 150,000 to 200,000 clones, of which 96% are seen a single time; over 1% belongs to the top ten. Material: blood. The source is a woman in her twenties or thirties in good health.

This clone was counted once. The chain couples TRBV21-1 to TRBJ2-7; the table's D call TRBD2 went unverified against the DNA. TRBV21-1 is labeled a pseudogene. The CDR3 spans 15 residues. CDR3 DNA: TGTGCCAGCAGCAAAGGGACTAGCGGGAGCTACGAGCAGTACTTC. Residues: CASSKGTSGSYEQYF.

V usage is TRBV7-8 and J usage is TRBJ2-5; D unclear. Germline V lookup: CDR1 SGHVS, CDR2 FQNEAQ. V was pared by 2 bases and J by 0 bases, with 7 bases between. This CDR3 spans 14 amino acids. The CDR3 reads CASSLMQNQETQYF. The DNA for the CDR3 is TGTGCCAGCAGCTTAATGCAAAACCAAGAGACCCAGTACTTC.

This clone was observed a single time. The chain is built from TRBV7-9 and TRBJ1-2, with no clear D. V was shortened by 5 bases and J by 3 bases, with 10 bases between the two germline ends. Germline V gene data show CDR1 as SEHNR and CDR2 as FQNEAQ (reference sequence). The CDR3 contains 13 residues. The DNA for the CDR3 is TGTGCCAGCAGCGCAGGCGGTTACTATGGCTACACCTTC. Translated: CASSAGGYYGYTF.

The genes are TRBV30 and TRBJ2-2; no clear D gene. Germline V gene data show CDR1 as GTSNPN and CDR2 as SVGIG (reference sequence). CDR3 size: 14 residues. The V gene lost 0 bases and the J gene lost 4 bases, with 9 bases spanning the gap. In DNA, the CDR3 is TGTGCCTGGAGTGTAATAGTAGGCACCGGGGAGCTGTTTTTT. It encodes CAWSVIVGTGELFF.

The chain employs TRBV29-1 and TRBJ2-1; perhaps TRBD1 as D (5 bases). CDR3 length equals 13 residues. The V gene lost 4 bases and the J gene lost 10 bases, with 17 bases spanning the gap. Germline V gene lookup returns CDR1 SQVTM and CDR2 ANQGSEA. The CDR3 loop reads CSVATVMAGEQFF. CDR3 in DNA: TGCAGCGTTGCGACAGTTATGGCCGGGGAGCAGTTCTTC.

The V and J genes are TRBV28 and TRBJ1-2; D is unclear. V dropped 2 bases and J dropped 0 bases, with 7 bases sitting between them. This CDR3 region has 14 residues. Germline lookup yields CDR1 MDHEN and CDR2 SYDVKM. Here the CDR3 reads CASSLASANYGYTF. CDR3 nucleotide sequence: TGTGCCAGCAGTTTAGCCAGCGCTAACTATGGCTACACCTTC.

This chain uses TRBV29-1 with TRBJ2-7; 7 nucleotides line up with TRBD1. CDR3 length: 11 amino acids. Germline CDR1 is SQVTM and CDR2 is ANQGSEA. Losses at the gene ends were 2 bases for V and 5 bases for J; bases not matched to a gene: 0. In nucleotides, the CDR3 is TGCAGCGTTGAACAGGGGGACGAGCAGTACTTC. Translating it yields CSVEQGDEQYF.

The V and J genes are TRBV11-1 and TRBJ2-5; D is unresolved. V lost 5 bases to trimming and J lost 0 bases, with 10 bases between them. The CDR3 consists of 14 residues. Germline values: CDR1 SGHAT, CDR2 FQDESV (reference sequence). The DNA for the CDR3 is TGTGCCAGCAGCCCGCAAGCGTACCAAGAGACCCAGTACTTC. It is translated as CASSPQAYQETQYF.

This chain connects TRBV9 to TRBJ1-3; D not certain. The CDR3 consists of 14 residues. Germline V gene lookup returns CDR1 SGDLS and CDR2 YYNGEE. V shed 3 bases and J shed 0 bases, with 7 bases lying between them. Written as DNA, the CDR3 is TGTGCCAGCAGCGGAGCCCGCTCTGGAAACACCATATATTTT. It is translated as CASSGARSGNTIYF.

The V gene is TRBV5-1, the J gene TRBJ2-5, with TRBD1 identical over 11 bases. CDR1 is SGHRS and CDR2 is YFSETQ in the germline V gene. This CDR3 region has 15 residues. V shed 4 bases, J shed 1 base, and the junction held 3 bases outside the gene matches. Here the CDR3 reads CASSRTGGRQETQYF. The DNA for the CDR3 is TGCGCCAGCAGCCGGACAGGGGGCCGCCAAGAGACCCAGTACTTC.

The chain joins TRBV7-3 to TRBJ2-1, with a tentative D call TRBD2 (6 bases). The CDR3 is made up of 16 amino acids. With 5 bases removed from V and 8 bases from J, the gap between germline ends came to 22 bases. Germline V gene data show CDR1 as SGHTA and CDR2 as FQGTGA. This CDR3 is CASSPGVGAASDEQFF. The CDR3 DNA sequence: TGTGCCAGCAGCCCGGGGGTGGGAGCTGCAAGCGATGAGCAGTTCTTC.

This clone was found once. This chain uses TRBV12-3 or TRBV12-4 with TRBJ2-5, with no clear D. The CDR3 length is 11 residues. V was trimmed by 2 bases and J by 5 bases, leaving 3 bases between them. This CDR3 is CASSLMETQYF. The CDR3 DNA sequence: TGTGCCAGCAGTTTAATGGAGACCCAGTACTTC.

The genes are TRBV9 and TRBJ1-4, with D perhaps TRBD1 (6 bases). This CDR3 is built from 15 residues. The germline CDR1 and CDR2 sequences are SGDLS and YYNGEE. The V and J ends lost 0 bases and 7 bases respectively, with 13 bases between them. CDR3 nucleotide sequence: TGTGCCAGCAGCGTAGACGGCAGGGGAAGTGAAAAACTGTTTTTT. Its protein product is CASSVDGRGSEKLFF.

The chain has TRBV7-8 and TRBJ2-1; perhaps D is TRBD1 or TRBD2 (5 bases each). The CDR3 has 13 amino acids. Germline V gene data show CDR1 as SGHVS and CDR2 as FQNEAQ. V lost 4 bases and J lost 5, with 9 bases in between. This CDR3 is CASSSGPNNEQFF. The CDR3 DNA reads as TGTGCCAGCAGCTCGGGGCCCAACAATGAGCAGTTCTTC.

CDR3 in DNA: TGTGCCAGCAGCTGGGACAGGGTGGAGAGTGGCTACACCTTC. As protein: CASSWDRVESGYTF. This chain links TRBV11-2 with TRBJ1-2; 9 nucleotides line up with TRBD1. V dropped 4 bases and J dropped 7; count of bases not matched to a gene: 7. This CDR3 spans 14 amino acids. Germline CDR1 reads SGHAT; CDR2 reads FQNNGV. The full variable domain, its missing parts supplied by reference TRBV11-2 and TRBJ1-2, is EAGVAQSPRYKIIEKRQSVAFWCNPISGHATLYWYQQILGQGPKLLIQFQNNGVVDDSQLPKDRFSAERLKGVDSTLKIQPAKLEDSAVYLCASSWDRVESGYTFGSGTRLTVV.

This clone was observed once. The chain couples TRBV18 to TRBJ2-5, with D possibly being TRBD2 (6 bases). The CDR3 has 15 residues. V shed 2 bases and J shed 3 bases, with 13 bases lying between them. Germline V gene sequence: CDR1 KGHSH, CDR2 LQKENI. The CDR3 reads CASSPTGGKKETQYF. CDR3 DNA sequence: TGTGCCAGCTCACCAACCGGGGGAAAGAAAGAGACCCAGTACTTC.

V usage is TRBV27 and J usage is TRBJ2-3; 7 bases match TRBD2. The CDR3 consists of 15 residues. CDR1 MNHEY and CDR2 SMNVEV come from the germline V gene (reference sequence). The junction had 6 bases not matched to a gene; V was cut back by 4 bases and J by 2 bases. The CDR3 DNA sequence: TGTGCCAGCAGTTGGAGCGGGGCGTACACAGATACGCAGTATTTT. It specifies CASSWSGAYTDTQYF.

The chain is built from TRBV6-1 and TRBJ1-1; weak D call: TRBD1 (5 bases). The CDR3 is made up of 17 amino acids. The V and J ends lost 4 bases and 1 base respectively, with 19 bases between them. Germline assignment: CDR1 MNHNS and CDR2 SASEGT. CDR3 nucleotide sequence: TGTGCCAGCAGTGGGGGCCGATCAGGGCTGGGGAACACTGAAGCTTTCTTT. Its protein product is CASSGGRSGLGNTEAFF.

The CDR3 loop reads CASSSGGNYGYTF. For the CDR3, the DNA is TGCGCCAGCAGCTCAGGGGGGAACTATGGCTACACCTTC. The chain uses TRBV5-1 and TRBJ1-2; TRBD1 matches 7 bases. The CDR3 contains 13 residues. Looked up from germline, CDR1 is SGHRS and CDR2 is YFSETQ. The ends lost 3 bases at V and 2 bases at J; junction bases unmatched: 1.

This chain connects TRBV12-5 to TRBJ2-2; unclear D gene. The CDR3 length is 12 residues. Germline CDR1 and CDR2: LGHNT and FRNRAP. V was trimmed by 2 bases and J by 4 bases, leaving 2 bases between them. The CDR3 coding sequence is TGTGCTAGTGGTTTGTCCACCGGGGAGCTGTTTTTT. It is translated as CASGLSTGELFF. Together with reference TRBV12-5 and TRBJ2-2, the CDR3 gives the full variable domain: DARVTQTPRHKVTEMGQEVTMRCQPILGHNTVFWYRQTMMQGLELLAYFRNRAPLDDSGMPKDRFSAEMPDATLATLKIQPSEPRDSAVYFCASGLSTGELFFGEGSRLTVL.